The present TCR beta chain was sequenced within a study of blood T cell repertoires in COVID-19. Across the whole study: Spain, Italy and the United States supplied samples that represented acute and convalescent COVID-19. T cells, B-cell-depleted T cells, or PBMCs supplied cDNA or gDNA.

Participants were aged roughly 18 to 90 years from approximately 25 US areas. In the study's own analysis: Estimation of nucleated cell counts relied on the amplification of reference gene primers. The repertoire was sequenced with immunoSEQ multiplex PCR; TCRdb's copy has only in-frame clones and lacks some. That table furnishes V, J and clone size, whereas the DNA furnished D and trimming. Among about 360,000 clones listed, around 87% were seen once. The CDR3 spans 13 residues. Trimming took 8 bases from V and 7 from J; bases not matched to a gene: 9. Germline V CDR1 and CDR2: MNHEY, SMNVEV (reference sequence).

This chain connects TRBV27 to TRBJ2-7; 9 bases map to TRBD2. This TCR was sampled from a man aged 25-45 years who had recovered from COVID-19. Sequencing was done on a sample of PBMCs or T cells enriched from blood (not recorded which). The CDR3 spells CASSNLAGEEQYF. The DNA of the CDR3 is TGTGCCAGCTCGAACTTAGCGGGGGAGGAGCAGTACTTC.